Below, 23 T cell receptor beta chains from the same sample are listed, as sequenced in a study of cytotoxic CD8 clonotypes in ibrutinib-treated CLL. The protocol was immunoSEQ multiplex PCR, while the TCRdb copy is restricted to in-frame clones and leaves out a portion. The repertoire has 50,000 to 60,000 clones, approximately 87% of them found once; the top ten carry over 20%. The sequenced sample was PBMCs, obtained after 24 months of ibrutinib treatment. The receptors shown here come from a human donor with chronic lymphocytic leukemia.

The chain recombines TRBV6-6 with TRBJ1-5, with 11 bases identical to TRBD1. The germline gives CDR1 MNHNY, CDR2 SVGAGI (reference sequence). The CDR3 runs to 16 residues. V was pared by 2 bases and J by 11 bases, with 11 bases of the junction left unmatched. CDR3 sequence: CASSYRGQGALGAQHF. The CDR3 bases are TGTGCCAGCAGTTACCGAGGACAGGGGGCCCTTGGGGCCCAGCATTTT.

V is TRBV5-4 and J is TRBJ1-2, with TRBD1 matching 9 bases. The V gene's germline CDR1 is SGHNT and CDR2 YYREEE (reference sequence). The V gene end was trimmed by 6 bases and the J gene end by 6 bases; junction bases not matched to a gene: 9. This CDR3 has 14 residues. The CDR3 here is CASIKGQGSNGYTF. The CDR3 DNA follows: TGTGCCAGCATCAAGGGACAGGGTAGTAATGGCTACACCTTC.

This clone showed up just once. The chain has TRBV28 and TRBJ1-5; 7 nucleotides agree with TRBD1. V trimming: 3 bases; J trimming: 6 bases; junction bases outside the gene matches: 8. CDR3 length equals 15 residues. Germline-derived CDR1 and CDR2 are MDHEN and SYDVKM. The DNA of the CDR3 is TGTGCCAGCAGTTTGCCCCTACAGGGGTTTCAGCCCCAGCATTTT. Its protein product is CASSLPLQGFQPQHF. The whole variable domain, filled in from reference TRBV28 and TRBJ1-5, reads DVKVTQSSRYLVKRTGEKVFLECVQDMDHENMFWYRQDPGLGLRLIYFSYDVKMKEKGDIPEGYSVSREKKERFSLILESASTNQTSMYLCASSLPLQGFQPQHFGDGTRLSIL.

The CDR3 protein is CASSDPGTGAAKNIQYF. As DNA, the CDR3 is TGTGCCAGCAGTGACCCCGGGACAGGGGCGGCCAAAAACATTCAGTACTTC. The chain carries TRBV25-1 and TRBJ2-4; 10 nucleotides match TRBD1. The CDR3 is 17 amino acids. CDR1 is MGHDK, CDR2 SYGVNS, per germline. V lost 3 bases and J lost 1; bases outside the gene matches: 6. Complete variable domain (other parts from reference TRBV25-1 and TRBJ2-4): EADIYQTPRYLVIGTGKKITLECSQTMGHDKMYWYQQDPGMELHLIHYSYGVNSTEKGDLSSESTVSRIRTEHFPLTLESARPSHTSQYLCASSDPGTGAAKNIQYFGAGTRLSVL.

The CDR3 nucleotides are TGTGCCAGCAGTCGCCGGGACAACCAAGAGACCCAGTACTTC. Amino acid sequence: CASSRRDNQETQYF. The rearrangement uses TRBV28 and TRBJ2-5; weak D call: TRBD1 (6 bases). This CDR3 is 14 amino acids long. The V gene lost 5 bases and the J gene lost 0 bases, with 10 bases spanning the gap. The germline gives CDR1 MDHEN, CDR2 SYDVKM.

The chain uses TRBV5-6 and TRBJ1-4; a weak D match, TRBD1 (5 bases). The CDR3 has 14 amino acids. V was pared by 2 bases and J by 8 bases, with 13 bases between. The germline V gene encodes CDR1 SGHDT and CDR2 YYEEEE. CDR3 sequence reads: CASSFGALKEKLFF. The DNA for the CDR3 is TGTGCCAGCAGCTTTGGGGCCCTGAAAGAAAAACTGTTTTTT. Supplemented by reference TRBV5-6 and TRBJ1-4, the full variable domain reads DAGVTQSPTHLIKTRGQQVTLRCSPKSGHDTVSWYQQALGQGPQFIFQYYEEEERQRGNFPDRFSGHQFPNYSSELNVNALLLGDSALYLCASSFGALKEKLFFGSGTQLSVL.

The chain recombines TRBV6-1 with TRBJ1-2, with D possibly TRBD1 on 6 matching bases. Germline CDR1 MNHNS, CDR2 SASEGT. V lost 6 bases and J lost 2, with 10 bases in between. The CDR3 runs to 13 residues. CDR3 region: CASRKQGNYGYTF. Written as DNA, the CDR3 is TGTGCCAGCAGAAAACAGGGAAACTATGGCTACACCTTC.

The chain links TRBV7-9 to TRBJ1-1; tentative D call: TRBD1 (5 bases). The germline gives CDR1 SEHNR, CDR2 FQNEAQ (reference sequence). V shed 5 bases and J shed 7 bases, with 11 bases lying between them. The CDR3 consists of 12 residues. This CDR3 reads CASSPDSHEAFF. The CDR3 DNA reads TGTGCCAGCAGCCCCGACAGCCATGAAGCTTTCTTT. Full variable domain (outside the CDR3, taken from reference TRBV7-9 and TRBJ1-1): DTGVSQNPRHKITKRGQNVTFRCDPISEHNRLYWYRQTLGQGPEFLTYFQNEAQLEKSRLLSDRFSAERPKGSFSTLEIQRTEQGDSAMYLCASSPDSHEAFFGQGTRLTVV.

The rearrangement uses TRBV5-4 and TRBJ2-1, with D perhaps TRBD1 or TRBD2 (6 bases each). V lost 0 bases to trimming and J lost 3 bases, with 10 bases between them. The CDR3 length is 15 residues. Germline assignment: CDR1 SGHNT and CDR2 YYREEE (reference sequence). The CDR3 protein is CASSLEQGGYNEQFF. For the CDR3, the DNA is TGTGCCAGCAGCTTGGAACAGGGAGGCTACAATGAGCAGTTCTTC.

Here the CDR3 DNA reads TGTGCCACCAGCAGAGGGTCAACAGGGGCAGATACGCAGTATTTT. Translating it yields CATSRGSTGADTQYF. The rearrangement joins TRBV15 to TRBJ2-3; 7 bases line up with TRBD1. V shed 1 base and J 4 bases; nucleotides not matched to a gene: 5. CDR1 LNHNV and CDR2 YYDKDF come from the germline V gene (reference sequence). CDR3 size: 15 residues.

This sequence joins TRBV28 and TRBJ2-5, with D possibly being TRBD1 or TRBD2 (5 bases each). Germline loops: CDR1 MDHEN, CDR2 SYDVKM. V lost 2 bases and J lost 5, with 15 bases in between. The CDR3 loop spans 15 amino acids. DNA of the CDR3: TGTGCCAGCAGTTTACCGCAGGGAACGGGGGAGACCCAGTACTTC. Translated: CASSLPQGTGETQYF.

This clone was recorded once. V usage is TRBV11-2 and J usage is TRBJ2-1; 8 positions agree with TRBD2. The CDR3 is 18 residues long. Germline V gene data show CDR1 as SGHAT and CDR2 as FQNNGV. The trim removed 5 bases at V and 0 bases at J, leaving 12 bases unmatched. In DNA, the CDR3 is TGTGCCAGCAGCGAAACCAGCGGGAGTTTTTACTCCTACAATGAGCAGTTCTTC. The encoded protein is CASSETSGSFYSYNEQFF.

The chain employs TRBV28 and TRBJ2-1, with TRBD2 matching over 7 bases. The trim removed 5 bases at V and 10 bases at J, leaving 5 bases unmatched. From germline, CDR1 is MDHEN and CDR2 SYDVKM. The CDR3 runs to 12 residues. This CDR3 reads CASSPLAGEQFF. The CDR3 DNA reads TGTGCCAGCAGTCCCTTAGCGGGCGAGCAGTTCTTC.

This clone appeared once. The chain couples TRBV29-1 to TRBJ2-3, with D unresolved. This CDR3 is built from 14 residues. V was shortened by 2 bases and J by 2 bases, with 11 bases between the two germline ends. Looked up from germline, CDR1 is SQVTM and CDR2 is ANQGSEA. This chain's CDR3 is CSVEYIRDTDTQYF. The CDR3 DNA is TGCAGCGTTGAATACATAAGGGACACAGATACGCAGTATTTT.

This sequence joins TRBV7-2 and TRBJ1-1, with D tentatively TRBD1 (5 bases). This CDR3 region has 14 residues. Germline assignment: CDR1 SGHTA and CDR2 FQGNSA. The V end lost 4 bases, the J end lost 3 bases, and 12 bases lay between the germline ends. CDR3 amino acids: CASSSYQGDTEAFF. The CDR3 DNA follows: TGTGCCAGCAGCTCCTATCAGGGTGACACTGAAGCTTTCTTT.

The V call is TRBV5-6, the J call TRBJ2-5, with D hard to call. With 6 bases removed from V and 4 bases from J, the gap between germline ends came to 16 bases. Per germline, CDR1 SGHDT and CDR2 YYEEEE. The CDR3 is 14 residues long. The CDR3 bases are TGTGCCAGCATCCAAATGGGAAAACCAGAGACCCAGTACTTC. It is translated as CASIQMGKPETQYF.

The genes are TRBV7-9 and TRBJ2-5; 7 nucleotides line up with TRBD2. The germline V gene has CDR1 SEHNR and CDR2 FQNEAQ (reference sequence). The CDR3 spans 15 residues. V lost 0 bases to trimming and J lost 2 bases; unmatched junction nucleotides: 3. CDR3 loop: CASSLAGGRQETQYF. The CDR3 DNA sequence: TGTGCCAGCAGCTTAGCGGGAGGGCGTCAAGAGACCCAGTACTTC.

This clone was detected a few times. This chain links TRBV6-1 with TRBJ1-3; possibly TRBD1 for D (6 bases). V lost 7 bases, J lost 2 bases, and 12 bases lay in between. The CDR3 runs 14 residues. CDR1 MNHNS and CDR2 SASEGT come from the germline V gene. The CDR3 region has the DNA TGTGCCAGCACTACAGGGATTCCTGGAAACACCATATATTTT. Translating it yields CASTTGIPGNTIYF.

The chain joins TRBV18 to TRBJ1-1, with D possibly being TRBD1 (5 bases). CDR1 is KGHSH, CDR2 LQKENI, per germline. Trimming removed 5 bases from V and 6 bases from J, with 16 bases in between. CDR3 size: 14 residues. CDR3 sequence: CASSAIYGDAEAFF. For the CDR3, the DNA is TGTGCCAGCTCAGCTATTTATGGGGACGCTGAAGCTTTCTTT. Using reference TRBV18 and TRBJ1-1 for the parts outside the CDR3, the full variable domain is NAGVMQNPRHLVRRRGQEARLRCSPMKGHSHVYWYRQLPEEGLKFMVYLQKENIIDESGMPKERFSAEFPKEGPSILRIQQVVRGDSAAYFCASSAIYGDAEAFFGQGTRLTVV.

The rearrangement joins TRBV4-1 to TRBJ2-7; 9 bases map to TRBD1. Per the germline V gene, CDR1 is MGHRA and CDR2 is YSYEKL. This CDR3 has 16 amino acids. V lost 4 bases, J lost 5 bases, and 12 bases stayed unmatched. The CDR3 DNA sequence: TGCGCCAGCAGCCCGGCCACACAGGGGGCGAGGGACGAGCAGTACTTC. Translated, it gives CASSPATQGARDEQYF.

The chain is built from TRBV28 and TRBJ2-1; 7 bases line up with TRBD1. With 6 bases clipped from V and 4 bases from J, the junction kept 9 bases outside the gene matches. The CDR3 contains 15 residues. Looked up from germline, CDR1 is MDHEN and CDR2 is SYDVKM. The CDR3 sequence is CASRTGDGSYNEQFF. The CDR3, as DNA: TGTGCCAGCAGAACAGGGGACGGTTCATACAATGAGCAGTTCTTC.

The chain joins TRBV2 to TRBJ1-1; D possibly corresponds to TRBD1 (5 bases). V was pared by 8 bases and J by 3 bases, with 7 bases between. Per the germline V gene, CDR1 is SNHLY and CDR2 is FYNNEI. The length of the CDR3 is 11 residues. The CDR3 loop reads CASGGDTEAFF. The CDR3 DNA reads as TGTGCCAGCGGAGGGGACACTGAAGCTTTCTTT.

The J gene is TRBJ2-3, the V gene TRBV4-3; TRBD2 might be the D (5 bases). Germline V gene sequence: CDR1 LGHNA, CDR2 YSLEER. CDR3 size: 15 residues. The V end was cut by 0 bases, the J end by 4 bases, with 11 bases between. As DNA, the CDR3 is TGCGCCAGCAGCCAAGAGCTACTAGGTCCAGATACGCAGTATTTT. Translated, it gives CASSQELLGPDTQYF.